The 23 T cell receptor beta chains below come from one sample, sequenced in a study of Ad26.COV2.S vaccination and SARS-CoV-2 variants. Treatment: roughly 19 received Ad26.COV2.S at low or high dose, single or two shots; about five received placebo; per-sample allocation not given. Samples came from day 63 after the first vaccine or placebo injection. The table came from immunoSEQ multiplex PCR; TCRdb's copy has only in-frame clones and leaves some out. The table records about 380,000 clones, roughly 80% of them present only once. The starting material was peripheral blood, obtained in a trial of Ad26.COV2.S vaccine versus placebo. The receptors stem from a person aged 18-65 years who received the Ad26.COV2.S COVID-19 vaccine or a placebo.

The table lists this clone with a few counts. The CDR3 is CASALPGLLYEQYF. For the CDR3, the DNA is TGTGCTAGTGCCCTCCCGGGACTCCTATACGAGCAGTACTTC. The chain is built from TRBV12-5 and TRBJ2-7; maybe TRBD2 (6 bases). The CDR3 spans 14 residues. Trimming shortened V by 7 bases and J by 4 bases, and 17 bases separated the two germline ends. Per germline, CDR1 LGHNT and CDR2 FRNRAP.

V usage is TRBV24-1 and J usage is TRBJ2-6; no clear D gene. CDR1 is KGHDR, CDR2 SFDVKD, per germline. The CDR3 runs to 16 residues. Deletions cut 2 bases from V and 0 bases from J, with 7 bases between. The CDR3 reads CATSDSRVSGANVLTF. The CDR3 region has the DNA TGTGCCACCAGTGATTCACGCGTCTCTGGGGCCAACGTCCTGACTTTC.

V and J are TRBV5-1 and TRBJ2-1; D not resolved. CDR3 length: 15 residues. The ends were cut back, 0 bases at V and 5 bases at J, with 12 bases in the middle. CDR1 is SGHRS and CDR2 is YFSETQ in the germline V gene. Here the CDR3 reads CASSLDGPSNNEQFF. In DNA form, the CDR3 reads TGCGCCAGCAGCTTGGATGGACCAAGCAACAATGAGCAGTTCTTC.

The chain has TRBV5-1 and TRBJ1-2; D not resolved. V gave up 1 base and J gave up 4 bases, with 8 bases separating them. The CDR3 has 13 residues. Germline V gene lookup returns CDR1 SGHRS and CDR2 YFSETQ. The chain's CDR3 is CASSLRRSYGYTF. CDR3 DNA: TGCGCCAGCAGCTTGCGCAGGTCCTATGGCTACACCTTC. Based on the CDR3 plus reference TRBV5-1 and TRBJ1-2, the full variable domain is KAGVTQTPRYLIKTRGQQVTLSCSPISGHRSVSWYQQTPGQGLQFLFEYFSETQRNKGNFPGRFSGRQFSNSRSEMNVSTLELGDSALYLCASSLRRSYGYTFGSGTRLTVV.

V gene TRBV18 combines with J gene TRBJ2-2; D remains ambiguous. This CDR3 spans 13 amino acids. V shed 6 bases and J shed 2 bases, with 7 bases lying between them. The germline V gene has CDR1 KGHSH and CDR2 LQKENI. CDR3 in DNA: TGTGCCAGCTCCCCTTCCAACACCGGGGAGCTGTTTTTT. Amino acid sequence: CASSPSNTGELFF.

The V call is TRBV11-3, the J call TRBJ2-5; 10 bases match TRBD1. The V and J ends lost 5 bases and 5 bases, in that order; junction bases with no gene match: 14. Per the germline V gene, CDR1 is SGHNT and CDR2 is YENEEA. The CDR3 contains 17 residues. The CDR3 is CASSPWTGTGEGETQYF. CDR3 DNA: TGTGCCAGCAGCCCCTGGACCGGGACAGGGGAAGGGGAGACCCAGTACTTC.

The CDR3 loop reads CASSPPGQSYNEQFF. Here the CDR3 DNA reads TGTGCCAGCAGCCCACCAGGACAGTCCTACAATGAGCAGTTCTTC. The genes are TRBV7-9 and TRBJ2-1, with D possibly matching TRBD1 (6 bases). Looked up from germline, CDR1 is SEHNR and CDR2 is FQNEAQ (reference sequence). This CDR3 region has 15 residues. Trimming pared 5 bases from V and 1 base from J, leaving 12 bases between. Full variable domain (rest looked up from reference TRBV7-9 and TRBJ2-1): DTGVSQNPRHKITKRGQNVTFRCDPISEHNRLYWYRQTLGQGPEFLTYFQNEAQLEKSRLLSDRFSAERPKGSFSTLEIQRTEQGDSAMYLCASSPPGQSYNEQFFGPGTRLTVL.

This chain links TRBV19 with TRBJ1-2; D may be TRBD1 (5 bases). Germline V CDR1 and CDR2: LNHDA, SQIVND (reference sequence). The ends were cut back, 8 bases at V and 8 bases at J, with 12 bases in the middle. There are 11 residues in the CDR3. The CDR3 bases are TGTGCCAGTGGCAGGGTGGAGGGCTACACCTTC. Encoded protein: CASGRVEGYTF.

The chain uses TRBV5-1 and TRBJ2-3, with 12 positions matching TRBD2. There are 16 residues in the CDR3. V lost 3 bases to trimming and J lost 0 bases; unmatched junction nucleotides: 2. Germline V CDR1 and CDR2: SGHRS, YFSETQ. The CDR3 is CASSSGLAGSTDTQYF. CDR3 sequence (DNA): TGCGCCAGCAGCTCCGGACTAGCGGGGAGCACAGATACGCAGTATTTT.

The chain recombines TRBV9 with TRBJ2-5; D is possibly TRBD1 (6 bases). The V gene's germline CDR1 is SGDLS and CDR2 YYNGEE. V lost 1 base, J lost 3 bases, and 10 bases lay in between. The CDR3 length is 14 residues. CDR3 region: CASSVPGAEETQYF. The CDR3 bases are TGTGCCAGCAGCGTACCAGGGGCAGAAGAGACCCAGTACTTC.

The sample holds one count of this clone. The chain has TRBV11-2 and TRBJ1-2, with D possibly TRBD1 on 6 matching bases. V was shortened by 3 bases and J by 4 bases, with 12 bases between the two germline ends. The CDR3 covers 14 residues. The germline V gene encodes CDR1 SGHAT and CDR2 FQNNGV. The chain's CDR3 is CASSFTGKGYGYTF. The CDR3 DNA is TGTGCCAGCAGCTTTACAGGGAAGGGCTATGGCTACACCTTC. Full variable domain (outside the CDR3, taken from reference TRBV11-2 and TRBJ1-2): EAGVAQSPRYKIIEKRQSVAFWCNPISGHATLYWYQQILGQGPKLLIQFQNNGVVDDSQLPKDRFSAERLKGVDSTLKIQPAKLEDSAVYLCASSFTGKGYGYTFGSGTRLTVV.

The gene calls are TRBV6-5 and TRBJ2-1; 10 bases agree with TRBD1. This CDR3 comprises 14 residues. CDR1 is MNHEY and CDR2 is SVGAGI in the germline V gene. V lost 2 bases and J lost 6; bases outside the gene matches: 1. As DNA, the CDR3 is TGTGCCAGCAGTTACCGGACAGGGGGCAATGAGCAGTTCTTC. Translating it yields CASSYRTGGNEQFF.

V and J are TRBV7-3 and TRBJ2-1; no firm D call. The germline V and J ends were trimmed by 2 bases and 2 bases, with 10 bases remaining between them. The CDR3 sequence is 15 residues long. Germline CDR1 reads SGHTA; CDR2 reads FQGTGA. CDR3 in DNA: TGTGCCAGCAGCTTACGAGGCGGTACCTACAATGAGCAGTTCTTC. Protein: CASSLRGGTYNEQFF.

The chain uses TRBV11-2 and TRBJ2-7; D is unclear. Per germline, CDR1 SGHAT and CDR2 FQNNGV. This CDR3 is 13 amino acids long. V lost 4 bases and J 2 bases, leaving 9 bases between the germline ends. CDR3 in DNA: TGTGCCAGCAGCTCCCTAAGGGCCTACGAGCAGTACTTC. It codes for CASSSLRAYEQYF.

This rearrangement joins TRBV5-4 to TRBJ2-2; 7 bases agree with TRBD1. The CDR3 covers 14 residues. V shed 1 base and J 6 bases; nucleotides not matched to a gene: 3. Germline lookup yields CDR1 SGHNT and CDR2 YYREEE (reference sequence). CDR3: CASSLPQGAGELFF. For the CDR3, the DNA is TGTGCCAGCAGCTTGCCCCAGGGGGCCGGGGAGCTGTTTTTT.

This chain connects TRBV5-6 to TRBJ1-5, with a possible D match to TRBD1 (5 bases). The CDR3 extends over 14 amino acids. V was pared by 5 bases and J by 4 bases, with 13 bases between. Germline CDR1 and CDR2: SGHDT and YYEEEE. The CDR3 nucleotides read TGTGCCAGCAGTTACCGTCGGGGGAATCAGCCCCAGCATTTT. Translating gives CASSYRRGNQPQHF.

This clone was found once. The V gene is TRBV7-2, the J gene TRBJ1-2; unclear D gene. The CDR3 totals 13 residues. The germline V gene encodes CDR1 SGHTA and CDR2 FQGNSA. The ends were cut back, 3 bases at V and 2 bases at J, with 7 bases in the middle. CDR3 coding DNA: TGTGCCAGCAGCTTCGGCAGAAACTATGGCTACACCTTC. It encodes CASSFGRNYGYTF.

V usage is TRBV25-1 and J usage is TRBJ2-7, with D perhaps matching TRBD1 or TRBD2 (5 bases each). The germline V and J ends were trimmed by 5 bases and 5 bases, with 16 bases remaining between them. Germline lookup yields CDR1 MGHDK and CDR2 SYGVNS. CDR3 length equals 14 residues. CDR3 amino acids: CASSPPVRDDEQYF. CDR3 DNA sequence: TGTGCCAGCAGTCCCCCGGTGAGGGACGACGAGCAGTACTTC.

The CDR3, as DNA: TGCGCCAGCTCCAAGGACAGGGATGGGGCCAACGTCCTGACTTTC. This gives the protein CASSKDRDGANVLTF. This rearrangement joins TRBV5-1 to TRBJ2-6, with 8 positions matching TRBD1. CDR1 and CDR2 from the germline V gene are SGHRS and YFSETQ. This CDR3 is built from 15 residues. The V gene end was trimmed by 7 bases and the J gene end by 3 bases; junction bases not matched to a gene: 6.

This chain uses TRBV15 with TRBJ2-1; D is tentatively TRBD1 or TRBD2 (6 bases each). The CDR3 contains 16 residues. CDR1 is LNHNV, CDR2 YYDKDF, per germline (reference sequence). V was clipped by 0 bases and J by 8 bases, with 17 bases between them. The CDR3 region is CATSRDRDGGSYEQFF. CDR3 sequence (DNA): TGTGCCACCAGCAGAGATCGGGACGGGGGCTCTTATGAGCAGTTCTTC.

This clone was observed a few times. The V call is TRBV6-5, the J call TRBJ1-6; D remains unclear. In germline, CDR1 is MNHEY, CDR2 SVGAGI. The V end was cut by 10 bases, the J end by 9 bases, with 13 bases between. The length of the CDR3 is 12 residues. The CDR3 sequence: CATRTRGSPLHF. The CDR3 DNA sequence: TGTGCCACCCGGACCCGAGGTTCACCCCTCCACTTT.

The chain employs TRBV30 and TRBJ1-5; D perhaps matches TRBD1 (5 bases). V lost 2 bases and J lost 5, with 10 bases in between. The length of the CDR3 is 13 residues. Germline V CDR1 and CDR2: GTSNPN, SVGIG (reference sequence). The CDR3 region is CAWSLGTDQPQHF. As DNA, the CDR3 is TGTGCCTGGAGTTTAGGGACCGATCAGCCCCAGCATTTT. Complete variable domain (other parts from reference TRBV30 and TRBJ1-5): SQTIHQWPATLVQPVGSPLSLECTVEGTSNPNLYWYRQAAGRGLQLLFYSVGIGQISSEVPQNLSASRPQDRQFILSSKKLLLSDSGFYLCAWSLGTDQPQHFGDGTRLSIL.

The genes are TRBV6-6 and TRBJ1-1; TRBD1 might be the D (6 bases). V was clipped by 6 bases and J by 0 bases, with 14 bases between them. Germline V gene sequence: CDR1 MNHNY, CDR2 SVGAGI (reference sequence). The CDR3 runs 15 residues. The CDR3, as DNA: TGTGCCAGCAGCCCCACGGGGGCCATGAACACTGAAGCTTTCTTT. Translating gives CASSPTGAMNTEAFF.